This T cell receptor (beta chain) originates from a study of shared clonotypes between healthy human individuals. Overall study results and limits: Clonotype sharing among donors was thought likely to change with sequencing depth.

For unsorted samples, genomic DNA was extracted from tens of millions of PBMCs. The CDR3 spans 17 residues. From germline, CDR1 is SGDLS and CDR2 YYNGEE. The V gene end was trimmed by 3 bases and the J gene end by 3 bases; junction bases not matched to a gene: 9. Bulk PBMC genomic DNA spanned ten immunoSEQ deep plates. Clones were sequenced by immunoSEQ multiplex PCR, and TCRdb holds only the in-frame ones, with some missing. The table shows 400,000 to 550,000 clones, with 70% to 85% occurring only once. About this clone: Antigen specificity is unknown.

Material for sequencing was PBMCs. The sequence came from a woman between 40 and 55 years old in good health. Some clones in this sample may be carry-over from other donors' samples. V gene TRBV9 combines with J gene TRBJ2-2, with TRBD2 identical over 9 bases. The CDR3 bases are TGTGCCAGCAGCGAGTCCAGCGGGGGGTGGTACACCGGGGAGCTGTTTTTT. Protein: CASSESSGGWYTGELFF.